These T cell receptor beta chains were read from a single sample in a study of shared clonotypes between healthy human individuals. Sequencing used immunoSEQ multiplex PCR; TCRdb keeps in-frame clones, though not all of them. The sample includes 550,000 to 650,000 clones, approximately 96% seen only once; the top ten take approximately 0.1%. Sequencing was performed on naive CD8+ T cells sorted from blood. These receptors were collected from a woman between 25 and 40 years old in good health. The CDR3 runs from the conserved cysteine through the conserved F or W. The order of the fields is J gene, V gene, CDR3 protein.

j_call: TRBJ1-5
v_call: TRBV16
cdr3_aa: CASSQTRGNQPQHF

j_call: TRBJ1-2
v_call: TRBV5-6
cdr3_aa: CASSLAAGNYGYTF

j_call: TRBJ1-1
v_call: TRBV2
cdr3_aa: CASKTAGGAYTEAFF

j_call: TRBJ2-3
v_call: TRBV15
cdr3_aa: CATSPPVGRGRGTQYF

j_call: TRBJ2-7
v_call: TRBV5-4
cdr3_aa: CASSSRDSGDEQYF

j_call: TRBJ2-5
v_call: TRBV25-1
cdr3_aa: CASSGPSTGKETQYF

j_call: TRBJ2-1
v_call: TRBV19
cdr3_aa: CASSSNGGLVYNEQFF

j_call: TRBJ2-5
v_call: TRBV29-1
cdr3_aa: CSVEDPGLQETQYF

j_call: TRBJ1-1
v_call: TRBV2
cdr3_aa: CASSDGLGRTDLNTEAFF

j_call: TRBJ2-2
v_call: TRBV28
cdr3_aa: CASSPGLPGFPGELFF

j_call: TRBJ2-1
v_call: TRBV5-4
cdr3_aa: CASSLVFWGQSTYNEQFF

j_call: TRBJ2-1
v_call: TRBV28
cdr3_aa: CASSWLDRVVNEQFF

j_call: TRBJ2-2
v_call: TRBV28
cdr3_aa: CASSFTGELFF

j_call: TRBJ2-7
v_call: TRBV19
cdr3_aa: CASSWTESYEQYF

j_call: TRBJ1-2
v_call: TRBV11-2
cdr3_aa: CASSLAGARGYTF

j_call: TRBJ1-1
v_call: TRBV28
cdr3_aa: CASSSDWENTEAFF

j_call: TRBJ2-7
v_call: TRBV5-1
cdr3_aa: CASSLEQGIFYEQYF

j_call: TRBJ1-2
v_call: TRBV19
cdr3_aa: CASSIVPGTAIYGYTF

j_call: TRBJ1-6
v_call: TRBV13
cdr3_aa: CASSPGEARGSPLHF

j_call: TRBJ1-1
v_call: TRBV7-9
cdr3_aa: CASSLGQGKAFF

j_call: TRBJ2-5
v_call: TRBV6-5
cdr3_aa: CASSFTVETQYF

j_call: -
v_call: TRBV30
cdr3_aa: CAWSDTQGAPYEQYF

j_call: TRBJ2-2
v_call: TRBV9
cdr3_aa: CASSVHRGPSPNTGELFF

j_call: TRBJ1-5
v_call: TRBV27
cdr3_aa: CASSPSTGHSNQPQHF

j_call: TRBJ1-2
v_call: TRBV27
cdr3_aa: CASSFSAIATYGYTF

j_call: TRBJ2-7
v_call: TRBV7-6
cdr3_aa: CASSPTTGTRNEQYF

j_call: TRBJ2-7
v_call: TRBV4-1
cdr3_aa: CASSQEESGKTWSEQYF

j_call: TRBJ2-1
v_call: TRBV11-3
cdr3_aa: CASRPGGRNEQFF

j_call: TRBJ2-2
v_call: TRBV28
cdr3_aa: CASSLVTGELFF

j_call: TRBJ1-1
v_call: TRBV4-1
cdr3_aa: CASSSGGRTEAFF

j_call: TRBJ1-2
v_call: TRBV25-1
cdr3_aa: CASSVGSEGGGGYTF

j_call: TRBJ2-7
v_call: TRBV7-2
cdr3_aa: CASSPPGHHLYEQYF

j_call: TRBJ1-1
v_call: TRBV11-2
cdr3_aa: CASGWGGDQFEAFF

j_call: TRBJ1-6
v_call: TRBV6-5
cdr3_aa: CASSSPGQGANSPLHF

j_call: TRBJ1-1
v_call: TRBV2
cdr3_aa: CASRVAGTEAFF

j_call: TRBJ1-2
v_call: TRBV5-1
cdr3_aa: CASSESGTGFGYTF

j_call: TRBJ1-2
v_call: TRBV9
cdr3_aa: CASSGYRDRSNYGYTF

j_call: TRBJ1-4
v_call: TRBV29-1
cdr3_aa: CSVATGVDEKLFF

j_call: TRBJ2-7
v_call: TRBV19
cdr3_aa: CASSTGRGEYEQYF

j_call: TRBJ2-2
v_call: TRBV28
cdr3_aa: CASTATGGAGELFF

j_call: -
v_call: TRBV7-2
cdr3_aa: CASSSLAGGPDEQYF

j_call: TRBJ2-5
v_call: TRBV21-1
cdr3_aa: CASSNRAVGETQYF

j_call: TRBJ1-5
v_call: TRBV19
cdr3_aa: CASSIGTGQPQHF

j_call: TRBJ2-5
v_call: TRBV4-1
cdr3_aa: CASSQDETGIEETQYF

j_call: TRBJ2-3
v_call: TRBV7-9
cdr3_aa: CASSLVTGGDTQYF

j_call: TRBJ2-5
v_call: TRBV7-9
cdr3_aa: CASSPPGLSGSTQYF

j_call: TRBJ2-7
v_call: TRBV7-8
cdr3_aa: CASSLGRTPGGHEQYF

j_call: TRBJ2-7
v_call: TRBV6-5
cdr3_aa: CASSYSEGTKEQYF

j_call: TRBJ2-7
v_call: TRBV19
cdr3_aa: CASSMTSGVYEQYF

j_call: TRBJ1-5
v_call: TRBV28
cdr3_aa: CASSWDRGRGNQPQHF

j_call: TRBJ1-2
v_call: TRBV9
cdr3_aa: CASIRPGSGYTF

j_call: TRBJ2-1
v_call: TRBV7-9
cdr3_aa: CASSLVSSNNEQFF

j_call: TRBJ2-7
v_call: TRBV11-2
cdr3_aa: CASSLGGTSGSYEQYF

j_call: TRBJ1-2
v_call: TRBV7-9
cdr3_aa: CASSSSTDYGYTF

j_call: TRBJ2-1
v_call: TRBV7-7
cdr3_aa: CASSQVASGFDEQFF